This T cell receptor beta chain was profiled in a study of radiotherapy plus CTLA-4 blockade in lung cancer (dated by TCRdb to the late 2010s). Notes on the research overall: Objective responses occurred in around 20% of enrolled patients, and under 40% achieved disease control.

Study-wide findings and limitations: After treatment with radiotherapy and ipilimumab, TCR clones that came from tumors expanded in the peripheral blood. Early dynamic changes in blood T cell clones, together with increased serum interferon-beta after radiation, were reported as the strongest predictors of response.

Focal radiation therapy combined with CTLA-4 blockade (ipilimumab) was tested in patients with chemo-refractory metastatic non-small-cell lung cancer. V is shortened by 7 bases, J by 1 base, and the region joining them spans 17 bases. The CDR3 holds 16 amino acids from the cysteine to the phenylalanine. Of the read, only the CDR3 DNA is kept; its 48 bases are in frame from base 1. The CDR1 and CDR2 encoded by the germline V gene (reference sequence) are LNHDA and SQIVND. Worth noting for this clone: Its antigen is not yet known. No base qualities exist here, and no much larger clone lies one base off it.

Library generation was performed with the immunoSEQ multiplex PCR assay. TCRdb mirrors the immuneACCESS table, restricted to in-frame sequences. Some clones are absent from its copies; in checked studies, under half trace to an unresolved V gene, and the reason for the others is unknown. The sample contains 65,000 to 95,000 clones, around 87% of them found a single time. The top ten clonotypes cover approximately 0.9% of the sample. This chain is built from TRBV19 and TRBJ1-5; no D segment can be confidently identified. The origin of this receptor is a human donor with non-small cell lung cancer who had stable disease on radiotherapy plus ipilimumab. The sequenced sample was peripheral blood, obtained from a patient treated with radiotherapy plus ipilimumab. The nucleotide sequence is TGTGCCAGTACCGATCGGTGGGGTTCCAGCAATCAGCCCCAGCATTTT. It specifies CASTDRWGSSNQPQHF.